Following are 8 T cell receptor beta chains from one sample sequenced in a study of cytomegalovirus exposure and HLA in healthy donors. Here immunoSEQ multiplex PCR was the method, and the copy in TCRdb shows in-frame clones only, minus some. The sample includes roughly 250,000 clones, approximately 84% of them seen just once. Sequencing was done on a sample of PBMCs. These TCRs come from a woman aged 25 to 45 in good health and CMV-seropositive.

J is TRBJ1-2 and V is TRBV11-3; 8 bases are shared with TRBD1. The J segment lost 4 bases and the V segment lost 3 bases, leaving 7 bases of the junction unmatched. Germline values: CDR1 SGHNT, CDR2 YENEEA. This CDR3 region has 15 residues. The CDR3 protein is CASSLGTGTPYGYTF. CDR3 in DNA: TGTGCCAGCAGCTTGGGGACAGGCACGCCCTATGGCTACACCTTC.

This clone was seen just once. V and J are TRBV9 and TRBJ2-6; the D is unclear. Germline assignment: CDR1 SGDLS and CDR2 YYNGEE. The CDR3 has 15 amino acids. V was shortened by 3 bases and J by 0 bases, with 7 bases between the two germline ends. This CDR3 reads CASSGAGSGANVLTF. For the CDR3, the DNA is TGTGCCAGCAGCGGTGCAGGCTCTGGGGCCAACGTCCTGACTTTC. The full variable domain, completed using reference TRBV9 and TRBJ2-6, is DSGVTQTPKHLITATGQRVTLRCSPRSGDLSVYWYQQSLDQGLQFLIQYYNGEERAKGNILERFSAQQFPDLHSELNLSSLELGDSALYFCASSGAGSGANVLTFGAGSRLTVL.

The sample holds one count of this clone. V and J are TRBV5-1 and TRBJ2-7, with D possibly TRBD1 on 5 matching bases. V was pared by 3 bases and J by 2 bases, with 12 bases between. The CDR3 is made up of 14 amino acids. The germline V gene has CDR1 SGHRS and CDR2 YFSETQ. The CDR3 loop reads CASSYDQGTYEQYF. The CDR3 region has the DNA TGCGCCAGCAGCTATGACCAGGGCACCTACGAGCAGTACTTC. The full variable domain, in which reference TRBV5-1 and TRBJ2-7 provide the parts outside the CDR3, is KAGVTQTPRYLIKTRGQQVTLSCSPISGHRSVSWYQQTPGQGLQFLFEYFSETQRNKGNFPGRFSGRQFSNSRSEMNVSTLELGDSALYLCASSYDQGTYEQYFGPGTRLTVT.

The rearrangement links TRBV29-1 to TRBJ1-3, with TRBD1 identical over 8 bases. The V and J ends lost 4 bases and 4 bases, in that order; junction bases with no gene match: 6. The CDR3 has 14 residues. Looked up from germline, CDR1 is SQVTM and CDR2 is ANQGSEA. The CDR3, as DNA: TGCAGCGTTGTCCCTGACAGGGGCGGAAACACCATATATTTT. Encoded protein: CSVVPDRGGNTIYF.

The gene calls are TRBV7-8 and TRBJ1-3; D perhaps matches TRBD1 (5 bases). The CDR3 length is 16 residues. CDR1 is SGHVS, CDR2 FQNEAQ, per germline. The ends were cut back, 2 bases at V and 0 bases at J, with 11 bases in the middle. The CDR3 protein is CASSLLGVNSGNTIYF. CDR3 DNA: TGTGCCAGCAGCTTACTAGGGGTTAACTCTGGAAACACCATATATTTT.

This clone was found once. The chain couples TRBV5-6 to TRBJ2-2, with TRBD1 identical over 9 bases. The V segment lost 1 base and the J segment 7 bases; nucleotides outside the gene matches: 8. Looked up from germline, CDR1 is SGHDT and CDR2 is YYEEEE. This CDR3 region has 16 residues. CDR3 in DNA: TGTGCCAGCAGCTTGTTGACAGGGGGATTCGGCGGGGAGCTGTTTTTT. Translated, it gives CASSLLTGGFGGELFF.

As regards this clone: Within the sample, other DNA sequences also encode this same CDR3. This chain joins TRBV27 and TRBJ1-1; 12 bases agree with TRBD1. This CDR3 region has 14 residues. The V segment lost 6 bases and the J segment 4 bases; nucleotides outside the gene matches: 3. The V gene's germline CDR1 is MNHEY and CDR2 SMNVEV (reference sequence). CDR3 sequence reads: CASSLGQGATEAFF. CDR3 nucleotides: TGTGCCAGCAGCTTGGGACAGGGGGCCACTGAAGCTTTCTTT.

The chain combines TRBV6-5 with TRBJ2-7; TRBD1 aligns across 7 bases. CDR1 is MNHEY, CDR2 SVGAGI, per germline. The CDR3 contains 12 residues. The V gene end was trimmed by 6 bases and the J gene end by 5 bases; junction bases not matched to a gene: 4. As DNA, the CDR3 is TGTGCCAGCAGATCGACAGGGAACGAGCAGTACTTC. It is translated as CASRSTGNEQYF.